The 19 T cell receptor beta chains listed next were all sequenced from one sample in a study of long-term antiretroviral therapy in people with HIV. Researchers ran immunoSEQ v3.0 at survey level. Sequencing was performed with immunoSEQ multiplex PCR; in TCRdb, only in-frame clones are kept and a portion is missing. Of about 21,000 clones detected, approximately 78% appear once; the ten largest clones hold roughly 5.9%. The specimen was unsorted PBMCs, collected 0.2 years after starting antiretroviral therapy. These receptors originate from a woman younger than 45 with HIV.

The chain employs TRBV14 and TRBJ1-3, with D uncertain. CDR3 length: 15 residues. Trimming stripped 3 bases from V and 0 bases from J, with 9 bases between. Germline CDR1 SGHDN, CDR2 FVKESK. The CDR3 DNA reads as TGTGCCAGCAGCCAGAGGGAGAGCTCTGGAAACACCATATATTTT. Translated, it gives CASSQRESSGNTIYF.

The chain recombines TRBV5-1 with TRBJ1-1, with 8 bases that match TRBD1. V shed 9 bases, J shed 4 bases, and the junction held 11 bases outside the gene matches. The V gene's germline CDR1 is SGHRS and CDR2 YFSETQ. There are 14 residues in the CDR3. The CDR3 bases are TGCGCCACCCGCCAGGGGGCCACTACCACTGAAGCTTTCTTT. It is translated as CATRQGATTTEAFF.

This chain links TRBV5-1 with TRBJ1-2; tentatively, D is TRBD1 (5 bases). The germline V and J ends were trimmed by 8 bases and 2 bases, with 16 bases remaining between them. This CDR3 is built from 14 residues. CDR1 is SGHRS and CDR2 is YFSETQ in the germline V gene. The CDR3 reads CASASTGPNYGYTF. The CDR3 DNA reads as TGCGCCAGTGCTTCCACAGGTCCCAACTATGGCTACACCTTC.

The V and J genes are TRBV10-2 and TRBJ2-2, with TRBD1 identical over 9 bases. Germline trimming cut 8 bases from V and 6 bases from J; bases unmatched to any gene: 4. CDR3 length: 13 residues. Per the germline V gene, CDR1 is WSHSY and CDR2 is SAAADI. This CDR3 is CASGTGKPGELFF. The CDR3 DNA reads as TGCGCCAGCGGGACAGGGAAGCCCGGGGAGCTGTTTTTT.

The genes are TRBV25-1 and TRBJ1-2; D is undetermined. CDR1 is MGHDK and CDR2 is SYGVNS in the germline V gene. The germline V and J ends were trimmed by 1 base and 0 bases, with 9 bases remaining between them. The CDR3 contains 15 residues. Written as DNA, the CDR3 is TGTGCCAGCAGTGAATCCCTCACCGCTAACTATGGCTACACCTTC. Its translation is CASSESLTANYGYTF.

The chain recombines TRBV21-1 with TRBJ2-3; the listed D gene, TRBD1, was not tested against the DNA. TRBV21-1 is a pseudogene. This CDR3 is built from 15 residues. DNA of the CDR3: TGTGCCAGCAGCAAATGGGGGACAGACACAGATACGCAGTATTTT. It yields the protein CASSKWGTDTDTQYF.

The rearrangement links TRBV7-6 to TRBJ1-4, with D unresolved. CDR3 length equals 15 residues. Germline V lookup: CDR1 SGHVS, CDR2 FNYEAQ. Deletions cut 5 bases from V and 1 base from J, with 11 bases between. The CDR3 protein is CASSREDRTNEKLFF. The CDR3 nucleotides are TGTGCCAGCAGCCGAGAGGACCGAACTAATGAAAAACTGTTTTTT. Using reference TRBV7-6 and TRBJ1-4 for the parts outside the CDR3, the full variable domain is GAGVSQSPRYKVTKRGQDVALRCDPISGHVSLYWYRQALGQGPEFLTYFNYEAQQDKSGLPNDRFSAERPEGSISTLTIQRTEQRDSAMYRCASSREDRTNEKLFFGSGTQLSVL.

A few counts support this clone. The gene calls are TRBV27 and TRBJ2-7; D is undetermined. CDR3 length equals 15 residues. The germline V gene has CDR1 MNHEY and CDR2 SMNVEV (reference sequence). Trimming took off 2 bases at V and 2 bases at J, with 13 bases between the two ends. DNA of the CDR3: TGTGCCAGCAGTTTAAGGGCCGAAGAGCCCTACGAGCAGTACTTC. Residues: CASSLRAEEPYEQYF.

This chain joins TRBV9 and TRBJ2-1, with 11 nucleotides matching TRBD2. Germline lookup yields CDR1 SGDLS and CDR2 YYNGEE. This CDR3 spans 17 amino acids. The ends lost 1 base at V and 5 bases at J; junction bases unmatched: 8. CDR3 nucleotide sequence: TGTGCCAGCAGCGTACATTCCGGGACTAGCGGAAACAATGAGCAGTTCTTC. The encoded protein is CASSVHSGTSGNNEQFF.

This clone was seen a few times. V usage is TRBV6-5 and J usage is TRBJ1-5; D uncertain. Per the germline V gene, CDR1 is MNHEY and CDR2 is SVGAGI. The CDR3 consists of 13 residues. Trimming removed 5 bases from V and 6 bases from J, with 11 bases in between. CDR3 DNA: TGTGCCAGCAGTCCCCAGTGGAGTCAGCCCCAGCATTTT. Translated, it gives CASSPQWSQPQHF.

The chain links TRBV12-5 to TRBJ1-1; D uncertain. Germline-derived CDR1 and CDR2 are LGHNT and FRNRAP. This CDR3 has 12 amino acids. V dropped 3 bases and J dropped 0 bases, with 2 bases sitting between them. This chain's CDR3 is CASGFLNTEAFF. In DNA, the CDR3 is TGTGCTAGTGGTTTCTTGAACACTGAAGCTTTCTTT. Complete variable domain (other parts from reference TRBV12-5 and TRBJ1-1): DARVTQTPRHKVTEMGQEVTMRCQPILGHNTVFWYRQTMMQGLELLAYFRNRAPLDDSGMPKDRFSAEMPDATLATLKIQPSEPRDSAVYFCASGFLNTEAFFGQGTRLTVV.

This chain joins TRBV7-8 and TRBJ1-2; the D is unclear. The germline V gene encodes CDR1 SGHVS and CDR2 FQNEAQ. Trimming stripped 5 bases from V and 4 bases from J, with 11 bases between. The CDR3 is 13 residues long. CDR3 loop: CASSPMSSYGYTF. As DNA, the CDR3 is TGTGCCAGCAGCCCTATGTCTTCCTATGGCTACACCTTC.

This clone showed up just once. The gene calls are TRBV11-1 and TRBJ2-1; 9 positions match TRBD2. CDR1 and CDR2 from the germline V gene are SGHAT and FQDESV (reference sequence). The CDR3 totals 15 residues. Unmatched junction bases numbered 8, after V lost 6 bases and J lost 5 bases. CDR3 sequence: CASRGGIAGDNEQFF. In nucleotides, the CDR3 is TGTGCCAGCAGGGGAGGGATAGCGGGGGACAATGAGCAGTTCTTC.

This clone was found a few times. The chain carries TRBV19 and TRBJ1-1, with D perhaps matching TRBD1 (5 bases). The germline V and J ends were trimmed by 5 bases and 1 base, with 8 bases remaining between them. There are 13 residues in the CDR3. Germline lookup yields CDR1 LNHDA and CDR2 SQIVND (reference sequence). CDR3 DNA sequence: TGTGCCAGTAGTGCGACAGCGAACACTGAAGCTTTCTTT. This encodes CASSATANTEAFF.

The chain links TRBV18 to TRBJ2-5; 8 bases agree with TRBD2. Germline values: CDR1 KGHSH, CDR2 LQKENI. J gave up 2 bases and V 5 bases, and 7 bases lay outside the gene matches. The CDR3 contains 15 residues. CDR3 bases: TGTGCCAGCTCAGGCGGGGGGCTGAAGCAAGAGACCCAGTACTTC. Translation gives CASSGGGLKQETQYF.

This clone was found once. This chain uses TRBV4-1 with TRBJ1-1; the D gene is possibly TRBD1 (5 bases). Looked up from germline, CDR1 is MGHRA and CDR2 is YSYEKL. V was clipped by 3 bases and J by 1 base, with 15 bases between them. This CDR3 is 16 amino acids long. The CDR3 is CASSHRVWGRNTEAFF. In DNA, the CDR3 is TGCGCCAGCAGCCATCGGGTATGGGGACGGAACACTGAAGCTTTCTTT.

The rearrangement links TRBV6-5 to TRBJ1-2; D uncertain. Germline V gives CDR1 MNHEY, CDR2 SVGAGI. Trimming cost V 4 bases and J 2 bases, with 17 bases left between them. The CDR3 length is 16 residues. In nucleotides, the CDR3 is TGTGCCAGCAGTTCCTCCTCCACCCGAAGGAACTATGGCTACACCTTC. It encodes CASSSSSTRRNYGYTF.

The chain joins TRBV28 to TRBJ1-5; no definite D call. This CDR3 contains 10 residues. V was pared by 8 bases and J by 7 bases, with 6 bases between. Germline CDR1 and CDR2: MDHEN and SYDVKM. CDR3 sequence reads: CASGRQPQHF. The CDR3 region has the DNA TGTGCCAGCGGGCGACAGCCCCAGCATTTT. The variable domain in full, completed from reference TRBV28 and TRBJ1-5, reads DVKVTQSSRYLVKRTGEKVFLECVQDMDHENMFWYRQDPGLGLRLIYFSYDVKMKEKGDIPEGYSVSREKKERFSLILESASTNQTSMYLCASGRQPQHFGDGTRLSIL.

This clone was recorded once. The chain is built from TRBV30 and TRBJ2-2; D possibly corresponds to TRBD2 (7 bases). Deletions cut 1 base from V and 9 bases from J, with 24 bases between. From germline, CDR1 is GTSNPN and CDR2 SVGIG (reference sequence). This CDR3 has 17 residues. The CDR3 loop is CAWSDTTPGGARRELFF. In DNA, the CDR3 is TGTGCCTGGAGTGACACCACACCTGGGGGGGCCCGACGGGAGCTGTTTTTT.